A selection of T cell receptor beta chains follows, all from one sample in a study of blood T cell repertoires in COVID-19. Here immunoSEQ multiplex PCR was the method, and the copy in TCRdb shows in-frame clones only, minus some. The sample contains over 150,000 clones, roughly 80% of which appear only once. The sample taken for sequencing was peripheral blood. The source is a woman aged 55-69 years with acute or convalescent COVID-19. The CDR3 runs from the conserved cysteine through the conserved F or W. Fields, in order: V gene, J gene, clone size, D gene, CDR3 DNA, CDR3 protein. D genes are given only for firm matches. A clone size is listed for some rows: how often the clone was seen (once, few, many), or a class if it is expanded.

>TRBV2|TRBJ2-2|NA|TRBD2
TGTGCCAGCAGTGAGGATGCTAGCGGGGTGGCCGGGGAGCTGTTTTTT
CASSEDASGVAGELFF
>TRBV30|TRBJ2-7|NA|NA
TGTGCCTGGAGGGAGGCCTACGAGCAGTACTTC
CAWREAYEQYF
>TRBV5-1|TRBJ2-1|NA|NA
TGCGCCAGCAGCTTTACGGTCCGGGGTCCCGGCTCCTACAATGAGCAGTTCTTC
CASSFTVRGPGSYNEQFF
>TRBV5-6|TRBJ1-6|NA|NA
TGTGCCAGCAGCTTGTGGCAGGCAAATTCACCCCTCCACTTT
CASSLWQANSPLHF
>TRBV6-6|TRBJ2-2|NA|NA
TGTGCCAGCAGTTATTCCGTGAACACCGGGGAGCTGTTTTTT
CASSYSVNTGELFF
>TRBV15|TRBJ1-2|NA|TRBD1
TGTGCCACCAGCAAGGAAGGCGCAGGGGGCTCATCTAACTATGGCTACACCTTC
CATSKEGAGGSSNYGYTF
>TRBV18|TRBJ1-5|NA|NA
TGTGCCAGCGCCCCAGCGGTGGGGAGCAATCAGCCCCAGCATTTT
CASAPAVGSNQPQHF
>TRBV7-6|TRBJ2-2|NA|NA
TGTGCCAGCAGCTTAGTGCAGGGTGGGGTCACCGGGGAGCTGTTTTTT
CASSLVQGGVTGELFF
>TRBV4-1|TRBJ1-2|NA|NA
TGCGCCAGCAGCCAAGTTGGGCTGGGTGGCTACACCTTC
CASSQVGLGGYTF
>TRBV6-5|TRBJ1-1|NA|NA
TGTGCCAGCAAGCGGGGTTGGGGCACTGAAGCTTTCTTT
CASKRGWGTEAFF
>TRBV29-1|TRBJ2-7|NA|NA
TGCAGCGTTGGCACAAGGGAGGAGCAGTACTTC
CSVGTREEQYF
>TRBV23-1|TRBJ1-2|NA|TRBD1
TGCGCCAGCAGTCAACTGGACAGGTTAAATGGCTACACCTTC
CASSQLDRLNGYTF
>TRBV18|TRBJ1-5|NA|NA
TGTGCCAGCTCACGTACAGGAAATCAGCCCCAGCATTTT
CASSRTGNQPQHF
>TRBV5-4|TRBJ1-6|NA|NA
TGTGCCAGCAGCCTTACGACAGGACCCAATTCACCCCTCCACTTT
CASSLTTGPNSPLHF
>TRBV2|TRBJ1-2|NA|NA
TGTGCCAGCAGTGAACAGGGGCCCTCTGATGGCTACACCTTC
CASSEQGPSDGYTF
>TRBV7-9|TRBJ2-1|large|TRBD2
TGTGCCAGCAGCTTAGGGAGCGGGGGCGCTAACAATGAGCAGTTCTTC
CASSLGSGGANNEQFF
>TRBV27|TRBJ2-7|NA|TRBD2
TGTGCCAGCAGTTTCGGGACTAGAAAGGGCGAGCAGTACTTC
CASSFGTRKGEQYF
>TRBV30|TRBJ2-3|NA|NA
TGTGCCTGGATCCCCCGACAGGACGGGACAGATACGCAGTATTTT
CAWIPRQDGTDTQYF
>TRBV10-3|TRBJ2-1|NA|NA
TGTGCCATCAGTGAGTCGACCCCGCGGCACAATGAGCAGTTCTTC
CAISESTPRHNEQFF
>TRBV2|TRBJ1-6|NA|NA
TGTGCCAGCAGTTTTATCCGGGAGAGCTCCTATAATTCACCCCTCCACTTT
CASSFIRESSYNSPLHF
>TRBV5-1|TRBJ2-1|once|TRBD1
TGCGCCAGCGGAACAACCGGGACAGATTACAATGAGCAGTTCTTC
CASGTTGTDYNEQFF
>TRBV2|TRBJ2-7|once|TRBD1
TGTGCCAGCAGTGAAATAGGGGGCTTTTACGAGCAGTACTTC
CASSEIGGFYEQYF
>TRBV28|TRBJ1-5|NA|NA
TGTGCCAGCATCCGCTCCGCAGGCTTCAATCAGCCCCAGCATTTT
CASIRSAGFNQPQHF
>TRBV18|TRBJ2-1|NA|NA
TGTGCCAGCTCACCACGCAGGACAGCCACCCTACGAACCTACAATGAGCAGTTCTTC
CASSPRRTATLRTYNEQFF
>TRBV19|TRBJ2-6|once|NA
TGTGCCAGTAGTATAGCTTTCGGTTCTGGGGCCAACGTCCTGACTTTC
CASSIAFGSGANVLTF
>TRBV5-4|TRBJ1-2|NA|NA
TGTGCCAGCAGCGGCCGGGACACCCCCCTTTCGGGAGGCTACACCTTC
CASSGRDTPLSGGYTF
>TRBV4-1|TRBJ2-2|NA|NA
TGCGCCAGCAGCCAGGTGCGGGCCACGAACACCGGGGAGCTGTTTTTT
CASSQVRATNTGELFF
>TRBV4-2|TRBJ2-2|few|NA
TGTGCCAGCAGCCAAGAGGGCGGGACCACCGGGGAGCTGTTTTTT
CASSQEGGTTGELFF
>TRBV12-5|TRBJ1-3|NA|TRBD1
TGTGCTAGTGGTTTGGTACTGGGGGACAGGGCACGAAACACCATATATTTT
CASGLVLGDRARNTIYF
>TRBV4-1|TRBJ1-5|NA|NA
TGCGCCAGCAGCCAAGGAACAGCCGTAGTGAATCAGCCCCAGCATTTT
CASSQGTAVVNQPQHF
>TRBV29-1|TRBJ1-1|NA|NA
TGCAGCGTTGTTCCGGGGGCTGAAGCTTTCTTT
CSVVPGAEAFF